Each of the 16 T cell receptor beta chains below was sequenced from the same sample in a study of CD8+ T cells in alopecia areata. Sequencing relied on a cDNA template that was reverse transcribed from extracted RNA. This table comes from immunoSEQ multiplex PCR, and its TCRdb copy is limited to in-frame clones, with some not included. The specimen gives 200,000 to 300,000 clones without singletons; the ten biggest hold 1.2%. Cells that came from pooled cutaneous lymph nodes were sorted using CD4, CD8alpha, NKG2D, NKG2ACE and other markers. Material for sequencing was CD4+ T cells sorted from a lymph node. These receptors all come from a C3H/HeJ mouse with alopecia areata. MHC haplotype of the mouse line: H2-k.

This clone was seen a few times. The listed genes are named as in mouse. Partial CDR3 DNA: TGCACCTGCAGTGCAGATCTGGGGGGA. Translating gives CTCSADLGG. The whole CDR3 protein reads CTCSADLGGEVFF. The gene calls are TRBV1 and TRBJ1-1; weak D call: TRBD1 (5 bases). Read coverage stops 4 residues before the CDR3 terminus; the germline J gene supplies the remainder. Germline loops: CDR1 NSQYPW, CDR2 LRSPGD (reference sequence). The CDR3 loop spans 13 amino acids. Combining the CDR3 with reference TRBV1 and TRBJ1-1 gives the whole variable domain VTLLEQNPRWRLVPRGQAVNLRCILKNSQYPWMSWYQQDLQKQLQWLFTLRSPGDKEVKSLPGADYLATRVTDTELRLQVANMSQGRTLYCTCSADLGGEVFFGKGTRLTVV.

On this clone: Gene names follow the mouse nomenclature. Coverage ceases 4 residues before the CDR3 finishes, and the germline J gene fills in the end. The J gene is TRBJ2-2, the V gene TRBV13-1; TRBD2 might be the D (6 bases). Germline-derived CDR1 and CDR2 are NSHNY and SYGAGN. The CDR3 loop spans 14 amino acids. Trimming removed 2 bases from V and 4 bases from J, with 9 bases in between. Here the CDR3 reads CASSDGGITGQLYF. The CDR3 DNA, read in part, is TGTGCCAGCAGTGACGGGGGGATCACCGGG.

A word on this clone: Gene names are the mouse ones. The read is 3 residues too short to cover the CDR3 end, so that end is filled in from the germline J gene. The gene calls are TRBV1 and TRBJ1-6; maybe TRBD1 (5 bases). TRBJ1-6 is placed among ORFs of uncertain function. Trimming pared 3 bases from V and 9 bases from J, leaving 9 bases between. The CDR3 length is 13 residues. Germline CDR1 and CDR2: NSQYPW and LRSPGD (reference sequence). CDR3 DNA (partial): TGCACCTGCAGTGCGACAAGGGGTTCGCCC. Protein product: CTCSATRGSP. The CDR3 as a whole reads CTCSATRGSPLYF.

This clone has just a few counts. Gene labels here are mouse ones. The observed sequence ends 3 residues before the CDR3 terminus, with the missing tail filled in from the germline J gene. The chain recombines TRBV13-1 with TRBJ1-6, with a tentative D call TRBD1 (5 bases). TRBJ1-6 is sorted into the ORF group, with uncertain function. Germline CDR1 NSHNY, CDR2 SYGAGN. Between the trimmed V and J ends, which lost 3 bases and 3 bases, there was a span of 10 bases. The CDR3 spans 15 residues. The CDR3 here is CASSALTDYNSPLYF. The sequenced CDR3 bases are TGTGCCAGCAGTGCCCTGACAGACTATAATTCGCCC.

As to this clone: The gene symbols are mouse symbols. The read stops 4 residues short of the end of the CDR3; the missing end is completed from the germline J gene. Other DNA sequences of this sample code for an identical CDR3. This sequence joins TRBV13-1 and TRBJ2-2; 8 bases line up with TRBD2. After removal of 0 bases from V and 6 bases from J, the junction contained 4 bases not matched to a gene. Germline V gene lookup returns CDR1 NSHNY and CDR2 SYGAGN. The CDR3 spans 15 residues. The part of the CDR3 DNA that was read is TGTGCCAGCAGTGATGCCGGGGGGGGCCCCGGG. It codes for CASSDAGGGPG. In full, the CDR3 reads CASSDAGGGPGQLYF.

This clone was seen only a few times. Gene names and germline refer to mouse. The read terminates 4 residues ahead of where the CDR3 ends, so the germline J gene completes it. The rearrangement links TRBV1 to TRBJ2-4; unclear D gene. Trimming took 0 bases from V and 1 from J, leaving 8 bases between them. Germline values: CDR1 NSQYPW, CDR2 LRSPGD (reference sequence). The CDR3 runs 15 residues. CDR3 bases read: TGCACCTGCAGTGCAGATCTCCCTGGTCAAAAC. Translating gives CTCSADLPGQN. The full CDR3 reads CTCSADLPGQNTLYF.

This clone was found a few times. Genes and germline come from the mouse. The CDR3 is cut off 4 residues early in the read; its end comes from the germline J gene. The rearrangement uses TRBV14 and TRBJ2-5, with 14 bases matching TRBD2. The CDR3 loop spans 16 amino acids. Per germline, CDR1 SGHDT and CDR2 FRDEAV. V shed 5 bases, J shed 2 bases, and the junction held 4 bases outside the gene matches. CDR3 sequence: CASRGTGGAPQDTQYF. The CDR3 bases that were read are TGTGCCAGCAGAGGGACTGGGGGGGCGCCCCAAGAC.

As concerns this clone: Genes and germline come from the mouse. The read ends 4 residues shy of where the CDR3 ends; the end is completed using the germline J gene. The chain combines TRBV3 with TRBJ2-3; perhaps TRBD2 as D (6 bases). There are 17 residues in the CDR3. Germline assignment: CDR1 SNHLY and CDR2 FYNGKV (reference sequence). V shed 2 bases and J shed 0 bases, with 15 bases lying between them. CDR3 in amino acids: CASSLRSLGTSAETLYF. The part of the CDR3 DNA that was read is TGTGCCAGCAGCTTAAGGTCTCTGGGGACTAGTGCAGAA.

In this sample, this clone turned up a few times. Genes and germline come from the mouse. The sequenced fragment ends 3 residues before the CDR3 boundary, so the rest is inferred from the germline J gene. The genes are TRBV19 and TRBJ1-6; D uncertain. TRBJ1-6 is marked as an open reading frame, function uncertain. Germline values: CDR1 FNHDT, CDR2 SITEND (reference sequence). This CDR3 is built from 13 residues. V was trimmed by 3 bases and J by 5 bases, leaving 6 bases between them. This CDR3 is CASSTQNNSPLYF. The CDR3 bases that were read are TGTGCCAGCAGTACCCAGAATAATTCGCCC.

This clone came up a few times. Here the gene names and germline are mouse. The read ends 4 residues before the CDR3 terminus; that terminus is restored from the germline J gene. This sequence joins TRBV13-1 and TRBJ2-2; D perhaps matches TRBD2 (6 bases). The CDR3 runs to 14 residues. The germline V gene encodes CDR1 NSHNY and CDR2 SYGAGN. V gave up 1 base and J gave up 4 bases, with 8 bases separating them. CDR3 sequence: CASSDFGGTGQLYF. The part of the CDR3 DNA that was read is TGTGCCAGCAGTGATTTTGGGGGCACCGGG.

With respect to this clone: Gene and germline names: mouse. The read ends 4 residues before the CDR3 terminus; that terminus is restored from the germline J gene. The chain recombines TRBV13-3 with TRBJ2-4; tentatively, D is TRBD2 (7 bases). V lost 6 bases and J 2 bases, leaving 13 bases between the germline ends. The CDR3 length is 14 residues. CDR1 is NNHDY and CDR2 is SYVADS in the germline V gene. The sequenced CDR3 bases are TGTGCCAGCAACCTGGGGGCGCTTCAAAAC. Its protein product is CASNLGALQN. The whole CDR3 sequence reads CASNLGALQNTLYF.

In the case of this clone: The genes and germline here are from mouse. The read terminates 4 residues ahead of where the CDR3 ends, so the germline J gene completes it. The chain uses TRBV13-3 and TRBJ2-2, with D unclear. The germline V and J ends were trimmed by 4 bases and 4 bases, with 5 bases remaining between them. The CDR3 runs to 12 residues. CDR1 and CDR2 from the germline V gene are NNHDY and SYVADS. The CDR3 DNA, read in part, is TGTGCCAGCAGTCCAGGCACCGGG. It codes for CASSPGTG. The whole CDR3 is CASSPGTGQLYF. The entire variable domain, with the rest obtained from reference TRBV13-3 and TRBJ2-2, is as follows: EAAVTQSPRSKVAVTGGKVTLSCHQTNNHDYMYWYRQDTGHGLRLIHYSYVADSTEKGDIPDGYKASRPSQENFSLILELASLSQTAVYFCASSPGTGQLYFGEGSKLTVL.

This clone was detected only a few times. Mouse gene names apply. The read gets to within 4 residues of the CDR3 end, and the germline J gene fills in the rest. The chain recombines TRBV5 with TRBJ2-2, with D perhaps assigned TRBD1 or TRBD2 (5 bases each). Deletions cut 0 bases from V and 0 bases from J, with 8 bases between. The CDR3 consists of 16 residues. CDR1 is LGHNA and CDR2 is YNLKQL in the germline V gene (reference sequence). Partial CDR3 DNA: TGTGCCAGCAGCCAAGAGGGGGAAGCAAACACCGGG. It yields the protein CASSQEGEANTG. The CDR3 reads in full as CASSQEGEANTGQLYF.

About this clone: Genes and germline are mouse. Partial CDR3 DNA: TGCACCTGCAGTGCAGATGGGGGGGGCGCGGCT. Translated, it gives CTCSADGGGAA. The entire CDR3 sequence reads CTCSADGGGAAEQFF. The chain has TRBV1 and TRBJ2-1; TRBD2 agrees at 8 bases. The read ends 4 residues early relative to the CDR3; the germline J gene fills the gap. Looked up from germline, CDR1 is NSQYPW and CDR2 is LRSPGD (reference sequence). The CDR3 covers 15 residues.

In the case of this clone: Gene and germline names: mouse. The CDR3 end is not reached by the read, which stops 4 residues before it; the germline J gene fills it in. This chain joins TRBV5 and TRBJ2-2; D is possibly TRBD1 (6 bases). Per germline, CDR1 LGHNA and CDR2 YNLKQL (reference sequence). The length of the CDR3 is 15 residues. V lost 3 bases, J lost 1 base, and 9 bases lay in between. Incomplete CDR3 DNA: TGTGCCAGCAGCCAGGGACACCAAAACACCGGG. It encodes CASSQGHQNTG. The whole CDR3 sequence reads CASSQGHQNTGQLYF.

This clone has more than one count but fewer than ten. Mouse gene names apply. The CDR3 end lies 4 residues beyond the end of the read and is filled in from the germline J gene. The rearrangement links TRBV13-1 to TRBJ2-7, with a weak D call TRBD2 (6 bases). The CDR3 spans 15 residues. The germline gives CDR1 NSHNY, CDR2 SYGAGN. V was cut by 0 bases and J by 2 bases, with 12 bases left in between. This CDR3 reads CASSDAPLGTYEQYF. CDR3 bases read: TGTGCCAGCAGTGATGCACCGCTGGGGACCTAT.